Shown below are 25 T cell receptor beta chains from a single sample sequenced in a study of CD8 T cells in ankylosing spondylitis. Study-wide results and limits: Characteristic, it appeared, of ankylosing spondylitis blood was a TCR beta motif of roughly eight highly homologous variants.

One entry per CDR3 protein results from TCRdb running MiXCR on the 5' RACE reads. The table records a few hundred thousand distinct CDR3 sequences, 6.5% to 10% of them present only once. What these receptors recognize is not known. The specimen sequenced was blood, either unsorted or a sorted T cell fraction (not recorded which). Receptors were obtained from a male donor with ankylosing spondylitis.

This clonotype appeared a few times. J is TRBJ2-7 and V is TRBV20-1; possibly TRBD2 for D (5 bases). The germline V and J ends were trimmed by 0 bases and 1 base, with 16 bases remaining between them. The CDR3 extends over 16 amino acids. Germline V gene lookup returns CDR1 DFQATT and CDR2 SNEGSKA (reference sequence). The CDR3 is CSARDVGIIISYEQYF. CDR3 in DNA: TGCAGTGCTAGAGATGTCGGGATAATCATTTCCTACGAGCAGTACTTC.

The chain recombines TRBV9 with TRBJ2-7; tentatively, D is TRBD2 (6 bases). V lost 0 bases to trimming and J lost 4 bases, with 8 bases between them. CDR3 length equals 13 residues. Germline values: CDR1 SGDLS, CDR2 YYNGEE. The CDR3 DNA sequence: TGTGCCAGCAGCGTAGACGGGAGTTACGAGCAGTACTTC. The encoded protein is CASSVDGSYEQYF.

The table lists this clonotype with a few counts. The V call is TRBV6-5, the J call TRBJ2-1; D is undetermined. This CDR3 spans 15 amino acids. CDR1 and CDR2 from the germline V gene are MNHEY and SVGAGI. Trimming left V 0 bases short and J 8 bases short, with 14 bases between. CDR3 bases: TGTGCCAGCAGTTACTCTGGGCACGAGATCCATGAGCAGTTCTTC. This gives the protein CASSYSGHEIHEQFF.

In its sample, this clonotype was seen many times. The CDR3 is CSAEEGRDQPQHF. The CDR3 DNA reads as TGCAGCGCCGAAGAGGGTCGCGATCAGCCCCAGCATTTT. The genes are TRBV29-1 and TRBJ1-5; D not resolved. The CDR3 spans 13 residues. The germline gives CDR1 SQVTM, CDR2 ANQGSEA. Trimming removed 7 bases at V and 5 bases at J, with 15 bases between.

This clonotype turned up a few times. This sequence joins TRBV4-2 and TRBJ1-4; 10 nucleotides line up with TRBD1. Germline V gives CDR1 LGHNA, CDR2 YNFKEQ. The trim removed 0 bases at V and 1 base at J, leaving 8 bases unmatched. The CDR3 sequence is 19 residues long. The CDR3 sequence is CASSQDRADRGGTNEKLFF. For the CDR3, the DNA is TGTGCCAGCAGCCAAGATCGGGCGGACAGGGGGGGAACTAATGAAAAACTGTTTTTT.

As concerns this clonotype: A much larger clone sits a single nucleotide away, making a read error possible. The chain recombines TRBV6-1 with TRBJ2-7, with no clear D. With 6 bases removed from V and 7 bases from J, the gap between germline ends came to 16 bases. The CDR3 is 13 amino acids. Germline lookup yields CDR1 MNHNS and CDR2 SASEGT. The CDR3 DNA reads TGTGCCAGCAGAGACGGACGAGACAATGAGCAGTACTTC. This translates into CASRDGRDNEQYF.

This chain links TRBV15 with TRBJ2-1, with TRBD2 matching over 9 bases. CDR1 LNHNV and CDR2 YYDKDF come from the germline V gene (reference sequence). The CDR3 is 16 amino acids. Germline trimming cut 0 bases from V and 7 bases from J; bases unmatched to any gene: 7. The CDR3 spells CATSRDSSGTGNEQFF. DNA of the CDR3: TGTGCCACCAGCAGAGACTCTAGCGGGACCGGGAATGAGCAGTTCTTC.

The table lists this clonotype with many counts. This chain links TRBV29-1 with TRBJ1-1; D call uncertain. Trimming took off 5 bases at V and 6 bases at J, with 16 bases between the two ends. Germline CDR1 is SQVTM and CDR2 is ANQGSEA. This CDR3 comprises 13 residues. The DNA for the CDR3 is TGCAGCGTTCTGGTCACCGTGGGCGCTGAAGCTTTCTTT. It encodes CSVLVTVGAEAFF.

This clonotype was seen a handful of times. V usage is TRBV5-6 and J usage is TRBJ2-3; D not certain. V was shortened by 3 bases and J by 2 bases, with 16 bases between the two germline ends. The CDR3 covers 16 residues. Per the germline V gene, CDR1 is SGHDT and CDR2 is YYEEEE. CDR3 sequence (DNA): TGTGCCAGCAGCTCCACGACCCTAAAGCTCACAGATACGCAGTATTTT. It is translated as CASSSTTLKLTDTQYF.

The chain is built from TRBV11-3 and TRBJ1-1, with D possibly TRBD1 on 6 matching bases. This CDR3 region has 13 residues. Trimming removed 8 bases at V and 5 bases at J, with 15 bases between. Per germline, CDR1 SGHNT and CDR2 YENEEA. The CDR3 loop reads CASGQPPSTEAFF. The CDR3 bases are TGTGCCAGCGGACAGCCCCCGAGTACTGAAGCTTTCTTT.

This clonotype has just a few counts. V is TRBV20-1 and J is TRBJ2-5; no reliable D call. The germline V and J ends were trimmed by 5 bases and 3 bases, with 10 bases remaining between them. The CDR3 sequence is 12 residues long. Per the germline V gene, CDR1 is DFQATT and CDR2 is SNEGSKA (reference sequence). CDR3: CSAESQEETQYF. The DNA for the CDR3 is TGCAGTGCTGAGTCCCAAGAAGAGACCCAGTACTTC.

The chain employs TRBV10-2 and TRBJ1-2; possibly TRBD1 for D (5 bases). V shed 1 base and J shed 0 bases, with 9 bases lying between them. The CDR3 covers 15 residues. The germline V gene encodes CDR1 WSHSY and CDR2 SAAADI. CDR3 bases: TGCGCCAGCAGTGAGTGGGGCGAGACTAACTATGGCTACACCTTC. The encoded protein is CASSEWGETNYGYTF.

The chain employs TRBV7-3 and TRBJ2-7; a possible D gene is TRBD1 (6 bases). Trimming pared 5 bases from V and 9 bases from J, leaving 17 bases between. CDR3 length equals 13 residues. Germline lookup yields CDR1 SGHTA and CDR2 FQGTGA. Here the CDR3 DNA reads TGTGCCAGCAGCCGGGGACCCGAAGGGGGGCAGTACTTC. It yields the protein CASSRGPEGGQYF.

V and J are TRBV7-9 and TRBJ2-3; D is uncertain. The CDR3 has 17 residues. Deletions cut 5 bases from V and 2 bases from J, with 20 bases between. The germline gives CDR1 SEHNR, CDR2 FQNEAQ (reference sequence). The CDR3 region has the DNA TGTGCCAGCAGCAAACCGACGGCCAGAAGGGACACAGATACGCAGTATTTT. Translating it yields CASSKPTARRDTDTQYF.

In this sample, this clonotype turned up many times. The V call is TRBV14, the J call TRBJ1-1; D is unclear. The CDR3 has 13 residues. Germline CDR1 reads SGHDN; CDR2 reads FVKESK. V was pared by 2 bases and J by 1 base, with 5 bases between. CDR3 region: CASSQTKNTEAFF. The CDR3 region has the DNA TGTGCCAGCAGCCAAACAAAGAACACTGAAGCTTTCTTT.

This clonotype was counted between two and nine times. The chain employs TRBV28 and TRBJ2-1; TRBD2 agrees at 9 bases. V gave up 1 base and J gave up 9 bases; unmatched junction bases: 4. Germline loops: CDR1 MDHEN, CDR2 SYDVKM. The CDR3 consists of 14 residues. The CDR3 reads CASSLLLAGFEQFF. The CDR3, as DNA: TGTGCCAGCAGTTTATTACTAGCGGGTTTTGAGCAGTTCTTC.

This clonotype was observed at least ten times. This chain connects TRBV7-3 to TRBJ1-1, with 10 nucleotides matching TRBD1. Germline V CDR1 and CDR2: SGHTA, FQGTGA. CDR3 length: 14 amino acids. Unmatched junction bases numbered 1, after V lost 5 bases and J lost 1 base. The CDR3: CASSRDRGNTEAFF. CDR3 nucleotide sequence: TGTGCCAGCAGCCGGGACAGGGGGAACACTGAAGCTTTCTTT.

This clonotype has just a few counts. The CDR3 region is CASSEGQFSGNTIYF. Here the CDR3 DNA reads TGTGCCAGCAGTGAAGGACAGTTCTCTGGAAACACCATATATTTT. The chain joins TRBV25-1 to TRBJ1-3, with D maybe TRBD1 (6 bases). The germline gives CDR1 MGHDK, CDR2 SYGVNS. The CDR3 runs to 15 residues. V lost 2 bases to trimming and J lost 0 bases, with 8 bases between them. The full variable domain, rest sourced from reference TRBV25-1 and TRBJ1-3, is EADIYQTPRYLVIGTGKKITLECSQTMGHDKMYWYQQDPGMELHLIHYSYGVNSTEKGDLSSESTVSRIRTEHFPLTLESARPSHTSQYLCASSEGQFSGNTIYFGEGSWLTVV.

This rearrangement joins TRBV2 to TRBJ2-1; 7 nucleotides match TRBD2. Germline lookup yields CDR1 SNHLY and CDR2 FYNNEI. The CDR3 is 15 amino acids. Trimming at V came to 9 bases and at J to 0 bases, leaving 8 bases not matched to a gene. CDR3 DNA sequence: TGTGCCAGGGGGGGGGGAGCGGTCTCCTACAATGAGCAGTTCTTC. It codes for CARGGGAVSYNEQFF.

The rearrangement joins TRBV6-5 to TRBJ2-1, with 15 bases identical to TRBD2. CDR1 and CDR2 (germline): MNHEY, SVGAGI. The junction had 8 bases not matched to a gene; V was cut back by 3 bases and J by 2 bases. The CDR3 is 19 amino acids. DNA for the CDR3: TGTGCCAGCAGTTATCCCGGGACTAGCGGGAGGCTGGCCTACAATGAGCAGTTCTTC. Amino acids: CASSYPGTSGRLAYNEQFF.

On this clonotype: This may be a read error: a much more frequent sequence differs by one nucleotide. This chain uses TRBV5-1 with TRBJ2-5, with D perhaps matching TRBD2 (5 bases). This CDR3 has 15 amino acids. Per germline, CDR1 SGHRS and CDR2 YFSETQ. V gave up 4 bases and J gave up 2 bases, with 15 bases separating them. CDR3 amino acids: CASSGNGGGQETQYF. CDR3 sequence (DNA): TGCGCCAGCAGCGGAAACGGTGGCGGGCAAGAGACCCAGTACTTC.

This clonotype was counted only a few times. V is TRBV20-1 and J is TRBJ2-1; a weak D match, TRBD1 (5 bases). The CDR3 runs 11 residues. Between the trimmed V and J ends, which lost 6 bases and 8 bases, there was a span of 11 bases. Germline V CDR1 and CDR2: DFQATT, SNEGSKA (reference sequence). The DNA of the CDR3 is TGCAGTGCCAGCTGGGGCGATGAGCAGTTCTTC. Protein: CSASWGDEQFF.

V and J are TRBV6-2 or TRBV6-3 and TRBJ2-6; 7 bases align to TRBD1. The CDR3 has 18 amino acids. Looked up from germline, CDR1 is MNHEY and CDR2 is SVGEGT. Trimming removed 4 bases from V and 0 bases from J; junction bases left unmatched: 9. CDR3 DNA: TGTGCCAGCAGTTCTAAGACAGGGACCCTCTCTGGGGCCAACGTCCTGACTTTC. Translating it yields CASSSKTGTLSGANVLTF.

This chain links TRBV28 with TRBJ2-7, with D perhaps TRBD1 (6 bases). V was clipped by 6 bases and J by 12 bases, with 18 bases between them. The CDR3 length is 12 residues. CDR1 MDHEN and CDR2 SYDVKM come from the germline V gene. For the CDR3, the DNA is TGTGCCAGCAGGGGTCCCAGGGGACAATGGTACTTC. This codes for CASRGPRGQWYF.

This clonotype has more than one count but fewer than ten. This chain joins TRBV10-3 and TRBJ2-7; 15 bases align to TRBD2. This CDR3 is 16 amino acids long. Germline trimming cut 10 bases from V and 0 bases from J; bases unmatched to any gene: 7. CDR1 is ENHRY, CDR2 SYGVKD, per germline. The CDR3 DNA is TGTGCCACCAGCGGACTAGCGGGGGGGAGCTCCTACGAGCAGTACTTC. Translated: CATSGLAGGSSYEQYF.